This T cell receptor (beta chain) is drawn from a study of shared clonotypes between healthy human individuals. Remarks on this clone: Its antigen is unidentified.

Overall study results and limits: Sampling covered nothing but blood. Tissue TCR repertoires likely differ from those found in blood.

Profiled with immunoSEQ multiplex PCR; TCRdb holds only in-frame clones, not every one. Of 550,000 to 600,000 clones detected, around 77% appear once; the ten largest clones hold around 12%. What was sequenced was PBMCs. The sequence came from a woman between 40 and 55 years old in good health. Some clones in this sample may be carry-over from other donors' samples.

The CDR3 bases are TGTGCCAGCAGCCTTATCGGCGGCCTCAATGAGCAGTTCTTC. This gives the protein CASSLIGGLNEQFF. The genes are TRBV7-3 and TRBJ2-1; D is ambiguous. With 5 bases removed from V and 6 bases from J, the gap between germline ends came to 14 bases. The length of the CDR3 is 14 residues. Germline loops: CDR1 SGHTA, CDR2 FQGTGA.